This T cell receptor beta chain was documented in a study of T cells in Graves' hyperthyroidism and ophthalmopathy. The TCR beta CDR3 regions underwent amplification using RNA transcripts as the source. First-round RT-PCR with HTBI primers amplified the TCR CDR3 region. From the multiplex PCR reads, TCRdb called clonotypes with MiXCR, one entry per CDR3 protein. The table has roughly 660,000 distinct CDR3 sequences, 15% to 20% seen once. In this sample, this clonotype turned up many times. V dropped 4 bases and J dropped 1; count of bases not matched to a gene: 4. Looked up from germline, CDR1 is MDHEN and CDR2 is SYDVKM. The CDR3 totals 17 residues.

This chain connects TRBV28 to TRBJ2-1; 13 positions agree with TRBD2. This clonotype originated in a man aged 45-65 years with Graves' hyperthyroidism. Sample: blood. The CDR3 nucleotides read TGTGCCAGCAGTTCGACTAGCGGGAGGAATTCCTACAATGAGCAGTTCTTC. Protein sequence: CASSSTSGRNSYNEQFF.